This T cell receptor (beta chain) came from a study of blood T cell repertoires in COVID-19. About the research overall: Samples came from the United States, Italy and Spain, spanning acute and convalescent COVID-19. PBMCs, B-cell-depleted T cells, or T cells were the source of the cDNA or gDNA that made up the material.

There are 15 residues in the CDR3. Germline values: CDR1 MDHEN, CDR2 SYDVKM. The junction had 4 bases not matched to a gene; V was cut back by 2 bases and J by 2 bases. Per the original data handling: By means of reference gene primer amplification, nucleated cell counts were estimated. Profiling relied on immunoSEQ multiplex PCR, and the TCRdb table lists in-frame clones only, not all of them. The DNA was the basis for D and trimming; V, J and clone size are from that table. Among over 130,000 clones listed, roughly 84% were seen once. This rearrangement joins TRBV28 to TRBJ2-5, with 8 bases that match TRBD2. This receptor was obtained from a human donor in a cohort sampled during active COVID-19. The sequencing input was peripheral blood. The CDR3 loop is CASSLGGGRQETQYF. The CDR3 nucleotides are TGTGCCAGCAGTTTAGGCGGGGGGCGTCAAGAGACCCAGTACTTC.